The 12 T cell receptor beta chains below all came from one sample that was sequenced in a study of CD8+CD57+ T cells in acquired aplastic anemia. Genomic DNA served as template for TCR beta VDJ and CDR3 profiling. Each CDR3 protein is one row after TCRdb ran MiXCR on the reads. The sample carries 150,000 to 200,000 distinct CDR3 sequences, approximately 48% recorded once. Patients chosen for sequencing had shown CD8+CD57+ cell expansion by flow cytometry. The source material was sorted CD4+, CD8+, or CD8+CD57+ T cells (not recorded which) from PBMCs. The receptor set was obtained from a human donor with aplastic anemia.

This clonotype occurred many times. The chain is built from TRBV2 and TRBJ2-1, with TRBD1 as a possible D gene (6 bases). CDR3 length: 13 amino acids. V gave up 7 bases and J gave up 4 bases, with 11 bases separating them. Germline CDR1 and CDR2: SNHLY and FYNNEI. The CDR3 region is CASKGTNYNEQFF. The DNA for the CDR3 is TGTGCCAGCAAAGGGACAAATTACAATGAGCAGTTCTTC.

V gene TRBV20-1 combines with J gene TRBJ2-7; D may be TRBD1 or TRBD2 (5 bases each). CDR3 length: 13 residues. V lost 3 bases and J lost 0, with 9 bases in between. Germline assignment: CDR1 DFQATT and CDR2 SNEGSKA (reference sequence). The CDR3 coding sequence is TGCAGTGCTAGTAAGGGGAGCTCCTACGAGCAGTACTTC. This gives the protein CSASKGSSYEQYF.

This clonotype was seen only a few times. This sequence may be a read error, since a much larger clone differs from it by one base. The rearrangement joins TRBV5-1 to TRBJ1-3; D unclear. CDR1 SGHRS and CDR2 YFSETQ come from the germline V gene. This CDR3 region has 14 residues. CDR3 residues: CASSLEVSGDTIYF. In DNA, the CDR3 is TGCGCCAGCAGCTTGGAAGTTTCTGGAGACACCATATATTTT.

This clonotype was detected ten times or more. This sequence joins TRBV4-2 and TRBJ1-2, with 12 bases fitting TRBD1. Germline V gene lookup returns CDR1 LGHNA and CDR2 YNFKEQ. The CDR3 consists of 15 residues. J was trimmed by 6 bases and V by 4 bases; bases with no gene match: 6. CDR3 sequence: CASSRGQGAVDGYTF. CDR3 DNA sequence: TGTGCCAGCAGCCGGGGACAGGGGGCTGTTGATGGCTACACCTTC.

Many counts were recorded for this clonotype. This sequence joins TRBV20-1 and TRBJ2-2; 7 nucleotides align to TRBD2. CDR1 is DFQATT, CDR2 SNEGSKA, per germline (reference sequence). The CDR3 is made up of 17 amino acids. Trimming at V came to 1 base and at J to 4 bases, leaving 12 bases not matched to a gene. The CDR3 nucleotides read TGCAGTGCTAGAGCCACCGGGGGGAGGGGACCCACCGGGGAGCTGTTTTTT. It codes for CSARATGGRGPTGELFF.

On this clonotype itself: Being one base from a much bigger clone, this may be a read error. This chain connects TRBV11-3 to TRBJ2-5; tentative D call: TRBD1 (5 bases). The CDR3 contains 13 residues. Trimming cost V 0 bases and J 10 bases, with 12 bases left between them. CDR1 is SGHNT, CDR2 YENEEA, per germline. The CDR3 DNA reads TGTGCCAGCAGCTTAGACAGGGTTAGGGACCAGTACTTC. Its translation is CASSLDRVRDQYF.

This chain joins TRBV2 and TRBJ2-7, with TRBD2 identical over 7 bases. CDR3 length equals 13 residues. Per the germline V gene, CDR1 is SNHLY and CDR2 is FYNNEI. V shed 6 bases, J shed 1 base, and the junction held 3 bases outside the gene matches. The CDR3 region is CASRREGSYEQYF. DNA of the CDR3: TGTGCCAGCAGGAGGGAGGGATCCTACGAGCAGTACTTC.

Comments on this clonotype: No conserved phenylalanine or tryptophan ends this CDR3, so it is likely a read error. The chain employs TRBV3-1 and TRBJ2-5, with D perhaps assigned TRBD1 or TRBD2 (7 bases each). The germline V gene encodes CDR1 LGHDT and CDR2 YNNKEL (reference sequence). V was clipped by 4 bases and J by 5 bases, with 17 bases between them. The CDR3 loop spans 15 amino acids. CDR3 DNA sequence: TGTGCCAGCAGCCCAGGGGGGGATGGAAGGGAGACCCAGTACCTC. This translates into CASSPGGDGRETQYL.

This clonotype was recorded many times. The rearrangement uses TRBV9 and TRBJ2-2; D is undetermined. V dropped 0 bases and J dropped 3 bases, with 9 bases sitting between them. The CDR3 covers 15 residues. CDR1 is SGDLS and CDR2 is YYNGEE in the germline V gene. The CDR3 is CASSVEVLHTGELFF. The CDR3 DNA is TGTGCCAGCAGCGTAGAGGTTCTGCACACCGGGGAGCTGTTTTTT.

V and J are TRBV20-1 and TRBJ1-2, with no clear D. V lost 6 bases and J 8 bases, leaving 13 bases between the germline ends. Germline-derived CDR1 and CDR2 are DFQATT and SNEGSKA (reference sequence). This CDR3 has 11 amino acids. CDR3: CSAWSSQGYTF. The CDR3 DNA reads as TGCAGTGCATGGTCCAGCCAGGGCTACACCTTC.

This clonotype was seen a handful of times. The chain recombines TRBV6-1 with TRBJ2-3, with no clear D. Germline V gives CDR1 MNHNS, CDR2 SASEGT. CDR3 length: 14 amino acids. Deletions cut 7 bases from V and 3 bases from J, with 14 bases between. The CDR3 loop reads CASTYRLGTDTQYF. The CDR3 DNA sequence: TGTGCCAGCACCTATAGACTGGGGACAGATACGCAGTATTTT.

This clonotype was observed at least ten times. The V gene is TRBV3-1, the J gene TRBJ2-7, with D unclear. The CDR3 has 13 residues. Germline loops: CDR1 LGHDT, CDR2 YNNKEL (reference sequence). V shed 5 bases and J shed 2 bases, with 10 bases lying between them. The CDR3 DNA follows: TGTGCCAGCAGCTCAACAGAAACCTACGAGCAGTACTTC. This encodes CASSSTETYEQYF.